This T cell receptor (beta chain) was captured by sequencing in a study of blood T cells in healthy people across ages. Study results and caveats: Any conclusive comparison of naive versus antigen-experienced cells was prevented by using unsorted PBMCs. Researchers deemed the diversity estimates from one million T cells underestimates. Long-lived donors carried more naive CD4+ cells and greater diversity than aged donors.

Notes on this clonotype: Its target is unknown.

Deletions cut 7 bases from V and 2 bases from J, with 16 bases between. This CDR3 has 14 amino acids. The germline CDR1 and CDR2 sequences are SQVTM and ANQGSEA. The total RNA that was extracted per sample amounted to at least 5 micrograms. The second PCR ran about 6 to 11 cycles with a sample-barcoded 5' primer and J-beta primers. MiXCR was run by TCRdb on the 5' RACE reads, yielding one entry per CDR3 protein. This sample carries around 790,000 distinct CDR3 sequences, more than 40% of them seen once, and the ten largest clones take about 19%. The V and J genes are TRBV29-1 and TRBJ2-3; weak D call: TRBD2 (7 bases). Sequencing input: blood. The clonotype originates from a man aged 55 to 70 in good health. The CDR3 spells CSGGGGGITDTQYF. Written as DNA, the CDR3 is TGCAGCGGGGGGGGAGGGGGAATCACAGATACGCAGTATTTT.